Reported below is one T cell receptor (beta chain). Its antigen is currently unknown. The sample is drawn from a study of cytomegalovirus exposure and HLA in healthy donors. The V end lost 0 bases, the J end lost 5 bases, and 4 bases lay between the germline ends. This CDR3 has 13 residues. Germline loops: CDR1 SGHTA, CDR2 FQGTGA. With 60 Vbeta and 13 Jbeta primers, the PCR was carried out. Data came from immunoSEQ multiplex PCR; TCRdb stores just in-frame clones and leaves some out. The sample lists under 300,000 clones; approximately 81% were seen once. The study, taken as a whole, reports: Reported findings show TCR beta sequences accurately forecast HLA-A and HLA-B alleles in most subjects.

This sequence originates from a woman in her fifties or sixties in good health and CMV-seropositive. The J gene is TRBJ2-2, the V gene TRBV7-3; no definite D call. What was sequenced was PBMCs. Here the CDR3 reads CASSLTTTGELFF. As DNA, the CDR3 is TGTGCCAGCAGCTTAACCACTACCGGGGAGCTGTTTTTT. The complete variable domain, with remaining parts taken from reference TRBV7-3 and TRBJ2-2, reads GAGVSQTPSNKVTEKGKYVELRCDPISGHTALYWYRQSLGQGPEFLIYFQGTGAADDSGLPNDRFFAVRPEGSVSTLKIQRTERGDSAVYLCASSLTTTGELFFGEGSRLTVL.